This entry lists 16 T cell receptor beta chains sequenced from one sample in a study of T cells in Graves' hyperthyroidism and ophthalmopathy. Amplification yielded TCR beta CDR3 regions, with RNA transcripts as the source. The HTBI primer set was used in a first-round RT-PCR of the TCR CDR3. Each CDR3 protein gets one entry after TCRdb re-called the multiplex PCR reads with MiXCR. Among fewer than 850,000 distinct CDR3 sequences, around 15% were seen once, and the ten largest hold around 15%. The source material was blood. These TCRs come from a man aged 50-60 years with Graves' hyperthyroidism.

The chain employs TRBV18 and TRBJ1-2, with D possibly being TRBD1 (5 bases). The CDR3 runs 16 residues. The V gene's germline CDR1 is KGHSH and CDR2 LQKENI. The V end was cut by 3 bases, the J end by 4 bases, with 18 bases between. The CDR3 nucleotides read TGTGCCAGCTCACCCCTAAGCGCCCTCGGGGGCTATGGCTACACCTTC. This encodes CASSPLSALGGYGYTF.

On this clonotype: It is likely a read error, because the conserved phenylalanine at the end of the CDR3 is missing. V is TRBV5-1 and J is TRBJ2-7; TRBD1 agrees at 7 bases. Germline assignment: CDR1 SGHRS and CDR2 YFSETQ. Trimming removed 4 bases from V and 3 bases from J; junction bases left unmatched: 13. This CDR3 contains 16 residues. CDR3: CASSQSDDREGYEQYS. The DNA of the CDR3 is TGCGCCAGCAGCCAATCCGATGACAGGGAAGGCTACGAGCAGTACTCC.

This clonotype was recorded many times. V usage is TRBV12-3 or TRBV12-4 and J usage is TRBJ2-2; D possibly uses TRBD1 or TRBD2 (5 bases each). CDR3 length equals 15 residues. The ends were cut back, 5 bases at V and 4 bases at J, with 14 bases in the middle. DNA for the CDR3: TGTGCCAGCAGTGGTCTTCGAGGGGCCACCGGGGAGCTGTTTTTT. The encoded protein is CASSGLRGATGELFF.

At least ten counts were recorded for this clonotype. The chain uses TRBV28 and TRBJ2-7; the match to TRBD2 covers 8 bases. Germline V gives CDR1 MDHEN, CDR2 SYDVKM. The junction had 24 bases not matched to a gene; V was cut back by 6 bases and J by 5 bases. The CDR3 spans 19 residues. Here the CDR3 DNA reads TGTGCCAGCAGCACCAACTGGGCAGTAGCGGGAAGGAAGGCAGACGAGCAGTACTTC. It codes for CASSTNWAVAGRKADEQYF.

This clonotype was seen at least ten times. This sequence joins TRBV10-3 and TRBJ1-3, with a possible D match to TRBD1 (5 bases). Germline V gene data show CDR1 as ENHRY and CDR2 as SYGVKD. V lost 0 bases and J lost 2, with 14 bases in between. The CDR3 has 17 residues. CDR3 loop: CAISESKGELAGNTIYF. The CDR3 coding sequence is TGTGCCATCAGTGAGTCGAAAGGGGAACTGGCTGGAAACACCATATATTTT.

This clonotype was detected a few times. V is TRBV4-3 and J is TRBJ1-5; a possible D gene is TRBD1 (5 bases). V lost 0 bases and J lost 3, with 12 bases in between. The CDR3 covers 16 residues. Looked up from germline, CDR1 is LGHNA and CDR2 is YSLEER. CDR3: CASSQDWDGYNQPQHF. In nucleotides, the CDR3 is TGCGCCAGCAGCCAAGACTGGGACGGTTACAATCAGCCCCAGCATTTT.

The chain carries TRBV7-2 and TRBJ2-1; D not certain. CDR1 and CDR2 (germline): SGHTA, FQGNSA. The CDR3 covers 12 residues. The V and J ends lost 6 bases and 7 bases respectively, with 10 bases between them. CDR3 loop: CASRLNKNEQFF. CDR3 bases: TGTGCCAGCAGGTTAAATAAGAATGAGCAGTTCTTC.

This clonotype has ten or more counts. This chain connects TRBV10-3 to TRBJ2-1, with TRBD2 matching 10 bases. The V gene's germline CDR1 is ENHRY and CDR2 SYGVKD. Losses at the gene ends were 6 bases for V and 4 bases for J; bases not matched to a gene: 6. The CDR3 has 15 residues. The CDR3 reads CAISEGLARYNEQFF. The CDR3 DNA is TGTGCCATCAGCGAGGGACTAGCGAGATACAATGAGCAGTTCTTC.

This clonotype was found a few times. The chain is built from TRBV7-9 and TRBJ2-5; TRBD2 aligns across 10 bases. Looked up from germline, CDR1 is SEHNR and CDR2 is FQNEAQ (reference sequence). V shed 5 bases, J shed 6 bases, and the junction held 12 bases outside the gene matches. This CDR3 comprises 16 residues. CDR3 DNA: TGTGCCAGCAGCGGGGTTCAAGCGGGAGGGCCAAAGACCCAGTACTTC. It specifies CASSGVQAGGPKTQYF.

The chain couples TRBV28 to TRBJ1-2; D not resolved. The germline CDR1 and CDR2 sequences are MDHEN and SYDVKM. CDR3 length equals 11 residues. V was shortened by 5 bases and J by 3 bases, with 4 bases between the two germline ends. The CDR3 region has the DNA TGTGCCAGCAGTACATACTATGGCTACACCTTC. This gives the protein CASSTYYGYTF.

This clonotype was counted a few times. A much more abundant neighbour one base away suggests this may be a read error. V and J are TRBV28 and TRBJ2-7; perhaps TRBD1 as D (5 bases). Germline V gives CDR1 MDHEN, CDR2 SYDVKM. Trimming stripped 0 bases from V and 2 bases from J, with 11 bases between. This CDR3 contains 15 residues. CDR3 sequence: CASSLWTASPYEQYF. The CDR3, as DNA: TGTGCCAGCAGTTTATGGACAGCGAGCCCCTACGAGCAGTACTTC.

The J gene is TRBJ2-7, the V gene TRBV19, with 8 bases that match TRBD1. This CDR3 spans 13 amino acids. J gave up 4 bases and V 7 bases, and 6 bases lay outside the gene matches. Per the germline V gene, CDR1 is LNHDA and CDR2 is SQIVND (reference sequence). Here the CDR3 reads CASTAGGFYEQYF. CDR3 bases: TGTGCCAGTACGGCAGGGGGCTTTTACGAGCAGTACTTC.

This clonotype was observed a handful of times. This chain links TRBV7-9 with TRBJ2-1; 11 bases are a match to TRBD1. The junction had 4 bases not matched to a gene; V was cut back by 0 bases and J by 9 bases. The CDR3 sequence is 15 residues long. CDR1 is SEHNR, CDR2 FQNEAQ, per germline (reference sequence). CDR3 protein: CASSLAGTGGSEQFF. The CDR3 nucleotides are TGTGCCAGCAGCTTAGCTGGGACAGGGGGAAGTGAGCAGTTCTTC. The complete variable domain, with remaining parts taken from reference TRBV7-9 and TRBJ2-1, reads DTGVSQNPRHKITKRGQNVTFRCDPISEHNRLYWYRQTLGQGPEFLTYFQNEAQLEKSRLLSDRFSAERPKGSFSTLEIQRTEQGDSAMYLCASSLAGTGGSEQFFGPGTRLTVL.

This clonotype was observed at least ten times. This sequence joins TRBV7-3 and TRBJ2-3; 7 nucleotides align to TRBD1. The CDR3 runs 15 residues. The V gene end was trimmed by 1 base and the J gene end by 3 bases; junction bases not matched to a gene: 4. Germline V gene data show CDR1 as SGHTA and CDR2 as FQGTGA. Here the CDR3 reads CASSLIGGQTDTQYF. Written as DNA, the CDR3 is TGTGCCAGCAGCTTAATAGGGGGCCAAACAGATACGCAGTATTTT.

A note on this clonotype: Possible read error: a much larger clone is one base away. The chain combines TRBV7-9 with TRBJ2-2, with TRBD1 as a possible D gene (6 bases). CDR3 length equals 16 residues. Germline V gene lookup returns CDR1 SEHNR and CDR2 FQNEAQ (reference sequence). DNA of the CDR3: TGTGCCAGCAGTTCGAATTTCGGGACAAACAGCGGGGAGCTGTTTTTT. It codes for CASSSNFGTNSGELFF.

This clonotype occurred many times. V gene TRBV28 combines with J gene TRBJ1-1; D perhaps matches TRBD1 (6 bases). CDR1 and CDR2 from the germline V gene are MDHEN and SYDVKM. This CDR3 contains 14 residues. With 4 bases removed from V and 5 bases from J, the gap between germline ends came to 14 bases. CDR3 sequence (DNA): TGTGCCAGCAGTTCAACAGGGAGATTGACTGAAGCTTTCTTT. Translating it yields CASSSTGRLTEAFF.